The 9 T cell receptor beta chains below were found in one sample sequenced in a study of cytomegalovirus exposure and HLA in healthy donors. The PCR had 60 Vbeta and 13 Jbeta primers. TCRdb keeps only in-frame clones here, not all; method: immunoSEQ multiplex PCR. The sample lists about 140,000 clones; 70% to 90% were seen once. The sample taken for sequencing was PBMCs. Receptor source: a woman aged 40 to 50 in good health and CMV-seronegative.

This chain connects TRBV4-3 to TRBJ1-1; D is possibly TRBD1 (5 bases). CDR3 length: 15 residues. Trimming left V 0 bases short and J 8 bases short, with 16 bases between. Germline CDR1 LGHNA, CDR2 YSLEER. CDR3 loop: CASSQDNSAGREAFF. DNA for the CDR3: TGCGCCAGCAGCCAAGATAACTCGGCGGGGCGGGAAGCTTTCTTT.

V and J are TRBV7-9 and TRBJ2-5, with D hard to call. Trimming removed 6 bases from V and 5 bases from J, with 16 bases in between. Germline-derived CDR1 and CDR2 are SEHNR and FQNEAQ (reference sequence). The CDR3 length is 14 residues. CDR3 nucleotides: TGTGCCAGCAGTGGGCTGGGTCTCTCGGAGACCCAGTACTTC. Protein product: CASSGLGLSETQYF.

V usage is TRBV29-1 and J usage is TRBJ2-3; D unresolved. Germline-derived CDR1 and CDR2 are SQVTM and ANQGSEA. The germline V and J ends were trimmed by 3 bases and 0 bases, with 13 bases remaining between them. The CDR3 spans 15 residues. CDR3 protein: CSVDSTWSSTDTQYF. The CDR3 DNA is TGCAGCGTTGATTCGACTTGGTCTAGCACAGATACGCAGTATTTT.

The V call is TRBV11-3, the J call TRBJ1-1; TRBD1 agrees at 8 bases. Germline CDR1 reads SGHNT; CDR2 reads YENEEA. V lost 5 bases and J lost 3; bases outside the gene matches: 8. This CDR3 is built from 15 residues. CDR3 sequence: CASSIGQGRDTEAFF. DNA for the CDR3: TGTGCCAGCAGCATCGGACAGGGTAGGGACACTGAAGCTTTCTTT.

The chain employs TRBV5-1 and TRBJ2-7; TRBD1 matches at 9 bases. Germline trimming cut 0 bases from V and 6 bases from J; bases unmatched to any gene: 7. Germline CDR1 is SGHRS and CDR2 is YFSETQ. The CDR3 is made up of 15 amino acids. DNA of the CDR3: TGCGCCAGCAGCTTGGTGGGACAGGGATCGGGCGAGCAGTACTTC. Translating gives CASSLVGQGSGEQYF.

As to this clone: The germline gene is not matched at one end of the junction; a read error may be the cause. CDR3: CASSQDPLAGAYEQYF. CDR3 bases: TGTGCCAGCAGCCAAGATCCTCTAGCGGGAGCCTACGAGCAGTACTTC. This rearrangement joins TRBV4-1 to TRBJ2-7, with TRBD2 identical over 10 bases. Germline V gene lookup returns CDR1 MGHRA and CDR2 YSYEKL. This CDR3 spans 16 amino acids.

The gene calls are TRBV28 and TRBJ2-5; 10 bases fit TRBD1. This CDR3 contains 15 residues. V was pared by 4 bases and J by 3 bases, with 5 bases of the junction left unmatched. From germline, CDR1 is MDHEN and CDR2 SYDVKM. The CDR3 protein is CASSSIGTGEETQYF. The CDR3 DNA follows: TGTGCCAGCAGTTCGATTGGGACAGGGGAAGAGACCCAGTACTTC.

The chain has TRBV7-2 and TRBJ2-7, with D unresolved. This CDR3 is 14 amino acids long. With 1 base removed from V and 2 bases from J, the gap between germline ends came to 9 bases. CDR1 and CDR2 from the germline V gene are SGHTA and FQGNSA. Here the CDR3 reads CASSLVDTPYEQYF. DNA for the CDR3: TGTGCCAGCAGCTTAGTAGATACCCCCTACGAGCAGTACTTC.

This chain uses TRBV30 with TRBJ2-5, with D hard to call. The CDR3 has 15 residues. V lost 0 bases and J 1 base, leaving 12 bases between the germline ends. The germline CDR1 and CDR2 sequences are GTSNPN and SVGIG (reference sequence). CDR3 amino acids: CAWSVSRWAQETQYF. CDR3 in DNA: TGTGCCTGGAGTGTAAGTCGTTGGGCCCAAGAGACCCAGTACTTC. The full variable domain, completed using reference TRBV30 and TRBJ2-5, is SQTIHQWPATLVQPVGSPLSLECTVEGTSNPNLYWYRQAAGRGLQLLFYSVGIGQISSEVPQNLSASRPQDRQFILSSKKLLLSDSGFYLCAWSVSRWAQETQYFGPGTRLLVL.